The rows below give T cell receptor beta chains drawn from one sample of a study of blood T cell repertoires in COVID-19. The repertoire was sequenced with immunoSEQ multiplex PCR; TCRdb's copy has only in-frame clones and lacks some. The repertoire holds about 140,000 clones, around 89% seen once, with 11% in the top ten. Sequencing was carried out using peripheral blood. These receptors were obtained from a woman at least 80 years old with acute or convalescent COVID-19. CDR3s include the opening cysteine and the closing phenylalanine or tryptophan. The D gene is left open where the match is weak. Only some rows state a clone size, as once, few, many or a class for expanded clones.

.	TRBJ1-2	TRBV4-3	.	CASSHPGNYGYTF	TGCGCCAGCAGCCACCCGGGGAACTATGGCTACACCTTC
TRBD1	TRBJ1-5	TRBV4-1	.	CASSLRTGNQPQHF	TGCGCCAGCAGCCTACGGACAGGGAATCAGCCCCAGCATTTT
.	TRBJ1-2	TRBV19	.	CASSPNARGNYGYTF	TGTGCCAGTAGCCCCAACGCCAGGGGTAACTATGGCTACACCTTC
.	TRBJ2-7	TRBV11-2	.	CASRQTDTYEQYF	TGTGCCAGCAGACAAACTGACACCTACGAGCAGTACTTC
.	TRBJ2-5	TRBV7-8	.	CASSKPRRQNPQETQYF	TGTGCCAGCAGCAAACCGAGGCGGCAGAACCCCCAAGAGACCCAGTACTTC
.	TRBJ2-1	TRBV1	.	CTSSQRRGNEQFF	TGCACCAGCAGCCAAAGACGGGGCAATGAGCAGTTCTTC
TRBD2	TRBJ2-3	TRBV19	once	CASSSRLAGTQYF	TGTGCCAGTAGTTCCCGACTAGCTGGCACGCAGTATTTT
TRBD1	TRBJ2-7	TRBV5-1	.	CASSLEGGAYEQYF	TGCGCCAGCAGCTTGGAAGGGGGCGCCTACGAGCAGTACTTC
.	TRBJ2-3	TRBV5-1	few	CASSLPSVYTDTQYF	TGCGCCAGCAGCCTACCTAGCGTTTACACAGATACGCAGTATTTT
TRBD1	TRBJ1-6	TRBV3-1/TRBV3-2	.	CASSRQGSPLHF	TGTGCCAGCAGCCGACAGGGATCACCCCTCCACTTT
TRBD1	TRBJ1-1	TRBV3-1/TRBV3-2	.	CASSQSDRVNTEAFF	TGTGCCAGCAGCCAATCGGACAGGGTTAACACTGAAGCTTTCTTT
TRBD2	TRBJ2-3	TRBV19	.	CASSIGTGGPDTQYF	TGTGCCAGTAGTATAGGGACGGGGGGGCCAGATACGCAGTATTTT
.	TRBJ2-5	TRBV19	.	CASTIGSQETQYF	TGTGCCAGTACCATCGGGTCCCAAGAGACCCAGTACTTC
TRBD1	TRBJ1-1	TRBV18	.	CASSPNRGPTEAFF	TGTGCCAGCTCACCAAACAGGGGGCCTACTGAAGCTTTCTTT
TRBD2	TRBJ2-7	TRBV11-2	once	CASSLHGRTRREQYF	TGTGCCAGCAGCTTACACGGGCGGACTAGAAGGGAGCAGTACTTC
TRBD1	TRBJ1-6	TRBV5-1	.	CASSPTGANQNSPLHF	TGCGCCAGCAGCCCGACAGGGGCTAACCAAAATTCACCCCTCCACTTT
.	TRBJ1-1	TRBV7-9	.	CASSSGTLNTEAFF	TGTGCCAGCAGCTCCGGGACTCTCAACACTGAAGCTTTCTTT
.	TRBJ1-1	TRBV6-6	.	CASSYPAEAFF	TGTGCCAGCAGTTACCCCGCTGAAGCTTTCTTT
.	TRBJ1-1	TRBV12-3/TRBV12-4	.	CASSRREGEAFF	TGTGCCAGCAGTAGACGTGAGGGTGAAGCTTTCTTT
.	TRBJ2-1	TRBV23-1	.	CASSQSRRRDEQFF	TGCGCCAGCAGTCAATCGAGACGGAGGGATGAGCAGTTCTTC
.	TRBJ1-1	TRBV19	.	CASSILGANTEAFF	TGTGCCAGTAGTATATTAGGGGCAAACACTGAAGCTTTCTTT
TRBD1	TRBJ1-2	TRBV3-1/TRBV3-2	.	CASSPGQGGGGYTF	TGTGCCAGCAGCCCCGGACAGGGTGGAGGGGGCTACACCTTC
TRBD1	TRBJ1-4	TRBV11-3	.	CASSRDRGPLATNEKLFF	TGTGCCAGCAGCCGGGACAGGGGACCACTTGCAACTAATGAAAAACTGTTTTTT
TRBD1	TRBJ2-7	TRBV29-1	.	CSTRDSTYEQYF	TGCAGCACCCGGGACAGCACCTACGAGCAGTACTTC
.	TRBJ2-7	TRBV18	once	CASSPVDGGLSEQYF	TGTGCCAGCTCACCCGTGGACGGGGGACTCAGCGAGCAGTACTTC
.	TRBJ1-3	TRBV9	.	CASSVSPPGAGGNTIYF	TGTGCCAGCAGCGTGTCCCCCCCGGGAGCTGGGGGAAACACCATATATTTT
TRBD2	TRBJ2-2	TRBV5-1	.	CATRGLAGLGELFF	TGCGCCACTCGGGGACTAGCGGGTCTCGGGGAGCTGTTTTTT
.	TRBJ1-1	TRBV29-1	.	CSVEGQVLSEAFF	TGCAGCGTTGAGGGGCAGGTACTTTCTGAAGCTTTCTTT
TRBD1	TRBJ1-5	TRBV23-1	.	CASSLKGQGNQPQHF	TGCGCCAGCAGTCTAAAGGGACAGGGAAATCAGCCCCAGCATTTT
.	TRBJ1-6	TRBV28	.	CASNPPRGNNSPLHF	TGTGCCAGCAACCCCCCCCGGGGGAATAATTCACCCCTCCACTTT
.	TRBJ1-2	TRBV10-3	.	CAISVGTEGGYTF	TGTGCCATCAGTGTCGGGACTGAGGGCGGCTACACCTTC
.	TRBJ1-2	TRBV4-1	.	CASSQVGQGFVGYTF	TGCGCCAGCAGCCAAGTTGGGCAGGGCTTCGTTGGCTACACCTTC
TRBD1	TRBJ1-4	TRBV5-1	.	CASSLAATGGNEKLFF	TGCGCCAGCAGCTTGGCGGCGACAGGGGGTAATGAAAAACTGTTTTTT
TRBD1	TRBJ2-2	TRBV30	.	CAWSVQGTGGLAGELFF	TGTGCCTGGAGTGTACAAGGGACAGGGGGTTTGGCCGGGGAGCTGTTTTTT
.	TRBJ2-3	TRBV19	.	CASSIDLGSIPNTDTQYF	TGTGCCAGTAGTATAGACCTGGGGAGCATCCCGAACACAGATACGCAGTATTTT
.	TRBJ1-1	TRBV18	.	CASSPPADYTEAFF	TGTGCCAGCTCACCCCCGGCAGACTACACTGAAGCTTTCTTT
TRBD2	TRBJ2-3	TRBV5-1	.	CASSLIAGDVSADTQYF	TGCGCCAGCAGCTTAATAGCGGGGGACGTCTCAGCAGATACGCAGTATTTT
.	TRBJ1-5	TRBV2	.	CASSPGFGNQPQHF	TGTGCCAGCAGCCCAGGGTTTGGCAATCAGCCCCAGCATTTT
.	TRBJ1-6	TRBV6-5	once	CASRAQSSYNSPLHF	TGTGCCAGCAGAGCACAGAGCTCCTATAATTCACCCCTCCACTTT
TRBD1	TRBJ1-5	TRBV20-1	.	CSASLTGERGSNQPQHF	TGCAGTGCTAGTCTGACAGGGGAGAGGGGTAGCAATCAGCCCCAGCATTTT
TRBD1	TRBJ2-7	TRBV4-1	.	CASSQATGDQYEQYF	TGCGCCAGCAGCCAAGCTACAGGGGACCAATACGAGCAGTACTTC
TRBD1	TRBJ1-2	TRBV3-1/TRBV3-2	.	CASTPDRGYGYTF	TGTGCCAGCACCCCCGACAGGGGTTATGGCTACACCTTC
.	TRBJ2-3	TRBV5-1	once	CASSLQQYTDTQYF	TGCGCCAGCAGCTTGCAACAGTACACAGATACGCAGTATTTT
TRBD2	TRBJ2-1	TRBV7-2	.	CASSVLAGGFNEQFF	TGTGCCAGCAGCGTTCTAGCGGGGGGGTTTAATGAGCAGTTCTTC